Sequencing of this T cell receptor beta chain was carried out in a study of graft-versus-host responses after intestinal transplantation. Across the study: All of the recipients had induction that used anti-thymocyte globulin, then tacrolimus and steroids for around three years.

Repertoires were generated with immunoSEQ multiplex PCR, while TCRdb's copy carries only in-frame clones and drops some. Here the sample spans about 120,000 clones, about nine tenths being singletons. With V trimmed by 5 bases and J by 2 bases, 6 bases remained unmatched. The length of the CDR3 is 14 residues. Germline assignment: CDR1 SGHTA and CDR2 FQGTGA. In regard to this clone: The antigen is undetermined.

General study findings and limits: Recipient bone marrow held GvH clones, some seen earlier in ileum or blood. HvG clone declines early post-transplant were associated with peak circulating GvH levels. Those patients showing graft-donor T cell macrochimerism displayed high graft-versus-host to host-versus-graft clonal ratios in allografts.

This chain joins TRBV7-3 and TRBJ2-7, with 7 bases lining up with TRBD1. This receptor was taken from a human donor who received an intestinal transplant. The source was unstimulated CD4+ T cells sorted from spleen or lymph node cells, collected before intestinal transplant. The CDR3 sequence: CASSPQGNAYEQYF. The CDR3 nucleotides are TGTGCCAGCAGCCCACAGGGGAATGCCTACGAGCAGTACTTC.